The present TCR beta chain was sequenced within a study of OX40 agonist ivuxolimab in advanced cancers. Looking at the study overall: An agonistic human IgG2 monoclonal antibody against OX40 (CD134) was given.

Notes on the study in general: Relative to CD4+, CD8+ T cells held more expanded clones on average.

The CDR3 runs to 17 residues. Germline V gene lookup returns CDR1 MNHEY and CDR2 SMNVEV (reference sequence). The trim removed 6 bases at V and 7 bases at J, leaving 12 bases unmatched. This clone was observed once. Its antigen is unidentified. Sequencing used immunoSEQ multiplex PCR; TCRdb keeps in-frame clones, though not all of them. The table shows more than 80,000 clones, with more than 80% occurring only once. V is TRBV27 and J is TRBJ2-2; 12 bases line up with TRBD2. The clonotype originates from an adult with an advanced solid tumor such as melanoma, head and neck, liver or kidney cancer. The sequencing used CD4+ or CD8+ T cells sorted from blood, collected in a trial of the OX40 agonist ivuxolimab. The CDR3: CASRFHASGRANGELFF. For the CDR3, the DNA is TGTGCCAGCAGATTTCATGCTAGCGGGAGGGCGAACGGGGAGCTGTTTTTT.